The clone carrying this T cell receptor (beta chain) was seen only a few times. This sample was included in a study of T-cell reconstitution after alpha-beta-depleted transplantation in children. Trimming took 5 bases from V and 7 from J; bases not matched to a gene: 12. Germline CDR1 reads MNHNS; CDR2 reads SASEGT. The CDR3 runs 17 residues. Using unique molecular identifiers, the investigators prepared the TCRbeta library. TCRdb redid the calling of the PCR reads with MiXCR, one entry per CDR3 protein. The repertoire includes 600,000 to 700,000 distinct CDR3 sequences, about 15% of them detected once, and approximately 1% sits in the top ten.

This clonotype originated in a human donor who donated a stem cell graft to a child with acute myeloid leukemia. The J gene is TRBJ2-1, the V gene TRBV6-1; 12 positions agree with TRBD2. This specimen was PBMCs from the stem cell graft donor, taken from the stem cell graft. CDR3 coding DNA: TGTGCCAGCAGTACAACTAGCGGGGGGATCAAGAGAAATGAGCAGTTCTTC. Its translation is CASSTTSGGIKRNEQFF.